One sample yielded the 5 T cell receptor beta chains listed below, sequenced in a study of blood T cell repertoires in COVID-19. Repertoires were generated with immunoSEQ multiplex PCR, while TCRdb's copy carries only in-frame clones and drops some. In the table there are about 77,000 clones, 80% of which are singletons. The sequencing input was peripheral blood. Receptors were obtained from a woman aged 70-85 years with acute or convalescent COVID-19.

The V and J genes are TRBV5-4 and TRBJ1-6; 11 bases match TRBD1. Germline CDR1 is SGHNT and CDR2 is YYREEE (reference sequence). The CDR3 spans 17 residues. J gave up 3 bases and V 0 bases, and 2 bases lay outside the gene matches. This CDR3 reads CASSLGTGGVYNSPLHF. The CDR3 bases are TGTGCCAGCAGCTTGGGGACAGGGGGCGTCTATAATTCACCCCTCCACTTT.

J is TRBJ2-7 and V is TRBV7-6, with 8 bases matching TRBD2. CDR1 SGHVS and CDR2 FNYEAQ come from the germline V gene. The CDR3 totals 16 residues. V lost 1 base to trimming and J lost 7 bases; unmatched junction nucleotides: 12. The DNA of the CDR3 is TGTGCCAGCAGCTTAGGGGGTAGCGGGATCCAGCGTGAGCAGTACTTC. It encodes CASSLGGSGIQREQYF.

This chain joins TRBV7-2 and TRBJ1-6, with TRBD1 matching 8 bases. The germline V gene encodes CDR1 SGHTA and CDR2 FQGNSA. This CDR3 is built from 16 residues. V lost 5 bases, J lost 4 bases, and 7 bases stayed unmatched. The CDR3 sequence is CASSGQGRGYNSPLHF. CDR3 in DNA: TGTGCCAGCAGCGGACAGGGAAGGGGGTATAATTCACCCCTCCACTTT.

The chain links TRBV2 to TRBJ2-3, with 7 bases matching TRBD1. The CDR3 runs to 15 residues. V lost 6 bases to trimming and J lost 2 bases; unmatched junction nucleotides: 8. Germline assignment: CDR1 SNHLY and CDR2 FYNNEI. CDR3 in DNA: TGTGCCAGCAGGCTGACAGGGAGAGACACAGATACGCAGTATTTT. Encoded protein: CASRLTGRDTDTQYF.

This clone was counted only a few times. In DNA, the CDR3 is TGTGCCAGCAGCTTTAATAATAATTCACCCCTCCACTTT. It is translated as CASSFNNNSPLHF. The rearrangement uses TRBV6-2 or TRBV6-3 and TRBJ1-6; D unresolved. With 6 bases removed from V and 5 bases from J, the gap between germline ends came to 8 bases. The germline CDR1 and CDR2 sequences are MNHEY and SVGEGT. This CDR3 has 13 amino acids.